The source of this T cell receptor (beta chain) is a study of monozygotic twins with inflammatory bowel disease. Reprocessing the 5' RACE reads, TCRdb reports a single entry for every CDR3 protein and omits DNA. This sample's clone table lists approximately 110,000 distinct CDR3 sequences. Per the germline V gene, CDR1 is SGDLS and CDR2 is YYNGEE. This CDR3 is built from 15 residues. Concerning this clonotype itself: Its specificity is not known.

Sampling involved one blood draw (about 2.6 ml) for every donor. Study-level findings and limits: No difference in repertoire similarity was seen between concordant and discordant twins, possibly because power was limited. Patient repertoire variability may have increased through differing immunosuppressive treatments. Healthy co-twins showed greater TCRbeta diversity (inverse Simpson) than IBD patients.

This TCR derives from a human donor with ulcerative colitis or Crohn's disease, or a healthy co-twin of an affected twin (not recorded which). J is TRBJ2-2 and V is TRBV9; lacking DNA, the TRBD1 call made by TCRdb goes unchecked. The sequenced material came from blood. CDR3 loop: CASSLRDPHTGELFF.